Shown below are 11 T cell receptor beta chains from a single sample sequenced in a study of personalized T cell therapy for brain tumors. RNA from the peptide-stimulated T cells was the sequencing template. Produced via immunoSEQ multiplex PCR; TCRdb's table is partial and in-frame only. The repertoire holds around 1,800 clones, with roughly 20% as singletons. No cognate antigen is known for these TCRs. Sequencing was performed on a T cell product expanded with peptides in culture. These receptors came from a human donor with medulloblastoma.

Many counts were recorded for this clone. The chain carries TRBV27 and TRBJ1-5; no firm D call. Germline-derived CDR1 and CDR2 are MNHEY and SMNVEV (reference sequence). There are 15 residues in the CDR3. Between the trimmed V and J ends, which lost 7 bases and 2 bases, there was a span of 15 bases. Here the CDR3 reads CASTPSVGRNQPQHF. The CDR3 coding sequence is TGTGCCAGCACCCCGTCGGTAGGGCGCAATCAGCCCCAGCATTTT.

As to this clone: At one end, the junction sequence differs from germline, possibly due to a read error. This chain links TRBV12-3 or TRBV12-4 with TRBJ1-5; D gene uncertain. The CDR3 consists of 13 residues. CDR3 residues: CARRRRQDQPQHF. The CDR3 bases are TGCGCCCGCAGACGACGCCAGGATCAGCCCCAGCATTTT.

This clone has at least ten counts. The genes are TRBV3-1 (or the pseudogene TRBV3-2) and TRBJ1-5, with no clear D. The CDR3 has 13 residues. Trimming removed 1 base from V and 0 bases from J, with 1 base in between. CDR1 is LGHDT, CDR2 YNNKEL, per germline (reference sequence). CDR3 amino acids: CASSQASNQPQHF. Written as DNA, the CDR3 is TGTGCCAGCAGCCAAGCTAGCAATCAGCCCCAGCATTTT.

This clone is classed as medium-sized (0.01 to 0.1%). The chain employs TRBV28 and TRBJ1-1; possible D gene TRBD1, 6 bases. V shed 8 bases and J shed 0 bases, with 13 bases lying between them. The CDR3 extends over 14 amino acids. Germline CDR1 and CDR2: MDHEN and SYDVKM. The CDR3 region has the DNA TGTGCCAGCGGGGGCATCAACATGAACACTGAAGCTTTCTTT. This codes for CASGGINMNTEAFF.

This clone is judged large. The gene calls are TRBV3-1 (or the pseudogene TRBV3-2) and TRBJ2-1; D is undetermined. Per the germline V gene, CDR1 is LGHDT and CDR2 is YNNKEL (reference sequence). The V gene lost 0 bases and the J gene lost 4 bases, with 10 bases spanning the gap. The CDR3 consists of 15 residues. DNA of the CDR3: TGTGCCAGCAGCCAAGATGGCGGAGCGTACAATGAGCAGTTCTTC. Encoded protein: CASSQDGGAYNEQFF.

This clone was recorded a few times. The chain carries TRBV5-1 and TRBJ1-6; D is unresolved. In germline, CDR1 is SGHRS, CDR2 YFSETQ. The CDR3 has 15 amino acids. V was trimmed by 1 base and J by 0 bases, leaving 5 bases between them. Here the CDR3 DNA reads TGCGCCAGCAGCTTGCAGAGCTCCTATAATTCACCCCTCCACTTT. Translated, it gives CASSLQSSYNSPLHF.

This clone was counted many times. The chain has TRBV4-1 and TRBJ2-5; 8 bases fit TRBD1. The CDR3 covers 15 residues. The V segment lost 2 bases and the J segment 2 bases; nucleotides outside the gene matches: 4. CDR1 MGHRA and CDR2 YSYEKL come from the germline V gene. The CDR3 is CASSQYDRGQETQYF. The DNA for the CDR3 is TGCGCCAGCAGCCAATATGACAGGGGACAAGAGACCCAGTACTTC.

Points on this clone: Given a far larger clone just one base away, this is likely a sequencing read error. V usage is TRBV12-3 or TRBV12-4 and J usage is TRBJ2-1, with unresolved D. The CDR3 spans 13 residues. The germline V and J ends were trimmed by 8 bases and 6 bases, with 14 bases remaining between them. The CDR3 reads CASCRVEPNEQFF. Here the CDR3 DNA reads TGTGCCAGCTGTAGAGTAGAGCCCAATGAGCAGTTCTTC.

Ten or more counts support this clone. This chain joins TRBV5-1 and TRBJ2-7; the D gene is possibly TRBD1 (5 bases). Germline assignment: CDR1 SGHRS and CDR2 YFSETQ. This CDR3 spans 14 amino acids. V dropped 5 bases and J dropped 3 bases, with 15 bases sitting between them. CDR3 in amino acids: CASSTDQGYYEQYF. CDR3 bases: TGCGCCAGCAGTACCGATCAGGGATACTACGAGCAGTACTTC.

By frequency in the sample, this clone is large. The chain has TRBV18 and TRBJ2-7, with 9 bases that match TRBD2. Losses at the gene ends were 3 bases for V and 3 bases for J; bases not matched to a gene: 3. The V gene's germline CDR1 is KGHSH and CDR2 LQKENI. This CDR3 has 14 amino acids. The CDR3 protein is CASSPTSGYYEQYF. The CDR3 DNA is TGTGCCAGCTCACCGACTAGCGGATACTACGAGCAGTACTTC.

This clone has only a few counts. The chain links TRBV27 to TRBJ1-5; D not resolved. From germline, CDR1 is MNHEY and CDR2 SMNVEV (reference sequence). CDR3 length equals 16 residues. V was shortened by 5 bases and J by 2 bases, with 16 bases between the two germline ends. CDR3 protein: CASSPYGGIRNQPQHF. CDR3 bases: TGTGCCAGCAGTCCCTATGGCGGGATCCGCAATCAGCCCCAGCATTTT.